The clone carrying this TCR beta chain has just a few counts. Using its own MiXCR run on the 5' RACE reads, TCRdb lists one record per CDR3 protein. Here the sample spans a few hundred thousand distinct CDR3 sequences, 18% being singletons. This specimen belongs to a study of CD8 T cells in ankylosing spondylitis. In germline, CDR1 is MNHNS, CDR2 SASEGT. V dropped 4 bases and J dropped 0; count of bases not matched to a gene: 6. The CDR3 covers 16 residues. V usage is TRBV6-1 and J usage is TRBJ2-4; 7 bases line up with TRBD1. The clonotype was recovered from a male donor with ankylosing spondylitis or in good health (not recorded which). Source material: blood, either unsorted or a sorted T cell fraction (not recorded which). The CDR3 reads CASSARTGLAKNIQYF. The CDR3 DNA reads TGTGCCAGCAGTGCCAGGACAGGTCTAGCCAAAAACATTCAGTACTTC.